This TCR beta chain came from a study of graft-versus-host responses after intestinal transplantation (dated by TCRdb to the early 2020s). With respect to the entire study: Multivisceral, liver-intestinal, or isolated intestinal transplants were received by the recipients. A cohort of 24 intestinal transplant recipients, including one retransplant, was enrolled, and a few patients lacking pretransplant specimens were excluded. Every recipient was given anti-thymocyte globulin induction, then maintenance tacrolimus and steroids for around three years. Samples from three later patients were sequenced in-house on an Illumina MiSeq with MiXCR processing rather than by the commercial service. A peak of at least 4% donor T cells among recipient peripheral blood mononuclear cells was the definition used for donor T cell macrochimerism. After intestinal transplantation, graft-versus-host and host-versus-graft alloreactive T cell clones were followed in the graft, circulation and bone marrow using bulk TCR-beta CDR3 sequencing. Alloreactive clones were identified by sequencing pre-transplant mixed lymphocyte reaction products and comparing them with unstimulated pre-transplant donor and recipient T cells. Overall results and qualifications from the work: Patients with donor T cell macrochimerism had high GvH to HvG T cell clonal ratios in their allografts. Early after transplant, peak levels of circulating GvH clones were found to be associated with declines in HvG clones. GvH clones turned up in recipient bone marrow, with some appearing earlier in ileal mucosa or blood, a pattern consistent with an intestinal mucosal origin. Conclusions were limited by the relatively low number and heterogeneity of intestinal transplant patients.

This clone was detected once. The specificity of this receptor is unknown. Per-nucleotide qualities are absent, and no much larger clonotype sits a single base away. Libraries were prepared through the immunoSEQ multiplex PCR assay. For most patients, genomic DNA was isolated with the Qiagen DNeasy Blood and Tissue Kit and shipped frozen to Adaptive Biotechnologies for TCR sequencing. Adaptive Biotechnologies carried out high-throughput TCR-beta CDR3 sequencing of genomic DNA for most patients. For the original study's pipeline: Adaptive's ImmunoSEQ software supplied the TCR sequencing data for roughly 17 patients, while MiXCR and VDJtools were used to process three other patients. To correct CD4 versus CD8 sorting errors, any sequence found in both subsets at a frequency ratio below 5:1 was removed. CDR3 nucleotide sequences shared between donor and recipient were removed because the origin of such sequences could not be assigned. Alloreactive clones required at least 2-fold expansion over unstimulated cells and minimum CFSE-low frequency of 0.002% (template counts) or 0.001% (read counts). A clone was considered mappable if detected in the sequenced pre-transplant spleen, lymph node, or MLR CFSE-low populations of the donor or recipient. The cumulative frequency of alloreactive clones was calculated as a percentage of all sequences, weighted by copy number. What TCRdb holds here is the immuneACCESS table cut down to in-frame rearrangements. Part of the clones is not present; checked against another copy, under half of the missing clones reflect an unresolved V gene, and the others are unexplained. The DNA gave D and trimming, while V, J and clone size come from that table. The sample yields approximately 77,000 clones; approximately 88% were counted once. The ten biggest clones cover less than 0.4% of the sample.

At the junction V is shortened by 0 bases and J by 5 bases, with 14 bases in between. The germline V gene provides CDR1 KGHSH and CDR2 LQKENI. The CDR3 has 15 amino acids, counting the end cysteine and phenylalanine. Kept here is only the CDR3 DNA, which spans 45 bases and is read in frame from base 1. What this sample's time point label stands for: cells obtained before transplantation from donor or recipient. CD3+CD4+ and CD3+CD8+ populations were FACS-sorted from unstimulated pre-transplant donor and recipient cells taken from spleen or lymph nodes. Sequencing was performed on unstimulated CD4+ T cells sorted from spleen or lymph node cells, taken before intestinal transplant. The receptor comes from a human donor who received an intestinal transplant. The sequence is built from TRBV18 and TRBJ2-7; the D gene cannot be named for sure. The CDR3 here reads CASSPPVGMYHEQYF. The nucleotide sequence reads as follows: TGTGCCAGCTCACCACCGGTTGGCATGTACCACGAGCAGTACTTC.